The 18 T cell receptor beta chains given below trace back to one sample, sequenced in a study of T cell responses to AZD1222 COVID-19 vaccine. Method: immunoSEQ multiplex PCR; TCRdb's copy keeps in-frame clones and lacks some. The table records fewer than 90,000 clones, roughly 90% of them present only once. This specimen consisted of peripheral blood, obtained on day 0 of AZD1222 vaccination. All receptors derive from an adult in good health.

V and J are TRBV6-5 and TRBJ2-7; possibly TRBD2 for D (6 bases). V was clipped by 0 bases and J by 3 bases, with 15 bases between them. In germline, CDR1 is MNHEY, CDR2 SVGAGI. The CDR3 is made up of 16 amino acids. CDR3 region: CASSYSYSMDYYEQYF. The CDR3 DNA reads as TGTGCCAGCAGTTACTCTTACAGCATGGACTACTACGAGCAGTACTTC.

The chain links TRBV3-1 (or the pseudogene TRBV3-2) to TRBJ1-1, with D uncertain. V gave up 5 bases and J gave up 7 bases, with 17 bases separating them. Germline-derived CDR1 and CDR2 are LGHDT and YNNKEL (reference sequence). There are 14 residues in the CDR3. CDR3 loop: CASSLHSSGNEAFF. The CDR3 nucleotides are TGTGCCAGCAGCTTACACTCGTCCGGAAATGAAGCTTTCTTT.

V and J are TRBV6-2 or TRBV6-3 and TRBJ2-5; no firm D call. CDR1 and CDR2 (germline): MNHEY, SVGEGT. Between the trimmed V and J ends, which lost 6 bases and 5 bases, there was a span of 13 bases. The CDR3 contains 13 residues. CDR3 sequence: CASSQTLGETQYF. Here the CDR3 DNA reads TGTGCCAGCAGCCAGACATTGGGGGAGACCCAGTACTTC.

The count of this clone is one. V gene TRBV7-9 combines with J gene TRBJ2-3; D is unclear. The V end was cut by 5 bases, the J end by 1 base, with 22 bases between. Germline-derived CDR1 and CDR2 are SEHNR and FQNEAQ (reference sequence). The CDR3 covers 18 residues. The CDR3 reads CASSETSWVSRGTDTQYF. CDR3 DNA sequence: TGTGCCAGCAGCGAAACTTCATGGGTAAGCCGGGGCACAGATACGCAGTATTTT.

The chain links TRBV3-1 (or the pseudogene TRBV3-2) to TRBJ2-3; possibly TRBD1 for D (5 bases). V was pared by 4 bases and J by 2 bases, with 13 bases between. CDR1 LGHDT and CDR2 YNNKEL come from the germline V gene (reference sequence). This CDR3 is built from 15 residues. CDR3 region: CASSPQGRITDTQYF. CDR3 bases: TGTGCCAGCAGCCCCCAGGGCCGCATCACAGATACGCAGTATTTT.

The chain couples TRBV19 to TRBJ2-1, with 7 positions matching TRBD1. This CDR3 is 17 amino acids long. The germline CDR1 and CDR2 sequences are LNHDA and SQIVND (reference sequence). Trimming took 0 bases from V and 4 from J; bases not matched to a gene: 9. This chain's CDR3 is CASSIDLQGIAYNEQFF. The CDR3 DNA is TGTGCCAGTAGTATAGATTTACAGGGGATTGCGTACAATGAGCAGTTCTTC.

This clone was recorded a few times. V usage is TRBV18 and J usage is TRBJ2-3; 7 bases are a match to TRBD1. The CDR3 has 17 residues. Germline assignment: CDR1 KGHSH and CDR2 LQKENI. Trimming at V came to 2 bases and at J to 1 base, leaving 9 bases not matched to a gene. The DNA of the CDR3 is TGTGCCAGCTCACCATCTCTGAGACAGGGAGGCACAGATACGCAGTATTTT. This gives the protein CASSPSLRQGGTDTQYF.

The genes are TRBV5-8 and TRBJ2-7, with 8 bases identical to TRBD1. The J segment lost 4 bases and the V segment lost 5 bases, leaving 14 bases of the junction unmatched. This CDR3 has 16 amino acids. Germline V lookup: CDR1 SGHTS, CDR2 YDEGEE. The CDR3 DNA reads as TGTGCCAGCAGAGAATCACCCCTGGACAGGGTTTACGAGCAGTACTTC. Protein: CASRESPLDRVYEQYF.

V and J are TRBV7-2 and TRBJ1-5; no clear D. The CDR3 spans 13 residues. V was trimmed by 0 bases and J by 4 bases, leaving 4 bases between them. Per the germline V gene, CDR1 is SGHTA and CDR2 is FQGNSA. In DNA, the CDR3 is TGTGCCAGCAGCTTAGCTCGGAATCAGCCCCAGCATTTT. This gives the protein CASSLARNQPQHF.

This sequence joins TRBV19 and TRBJ1-1; TRBD1 aligns across 7 bases. The V gene's germline CDR1 is LNHDA and CDR2 SQIVND (reference sequence). The CDR3 length is 14 residues. V was clipped by 5 bases and J by 2 bases; unmatched bases: 5. The CDR3: CASSEYRGNTEAFF. For the CDR3, the DNA is TGTGCCAGTAGTGAATACAGGGGAAACACTGAAGCTTTCTTT.

The genes are TRBV6-6 and TRBJ2-1; 12 nucleotides align to TRBD2. The V gene end was trimmed by 2 bases and the J gene end by 7 bases; junction bases not matched to a gene: 3. The CDR3 extends over 15 amino acids. The germline gives CDR1 MNHNY, CDR2 SVGAGI (reference sequence). Written as DNA, the CDR3 is TGTGCCAGCAGTTACCTAGCGGGGGGGCCAAATGAGCAGTTCTTC. Translating it yields CASSYLAGGPNEQFF.

V is TRBV5-6 and J is TRBJ2-5; 10 positions agree with TRBD2. In germline, CDR1 is SGHDT, CDR2 YYEEEE. The CDR3 consists of 17 residues. Germline trimming cut 0 bases from V and 5 bases from J; bases unmatched to any gene: 10. The CDR3, as DNA: TGTGCCAGCAGCTTGGCGGGTCCTAGCGGGGGTGAGGAGACCCAGTACTTC. Protein product: CASSLAGPSGGEETQYF.

V usage is TRBV7-2 and J usage is TRBJ1-2; D is possibly TRBD1 (6 bases). CDR1 is SGHTA, CDR2 FQGNSA, per germline. The CDR3 sequence is 16 residues long. V was pared by 0 bases and J by 4 bases, with 15 bases between. The CDR3 DNA reads TGTGCCAGCAGCTTAGCGCGCGGGGGCGCCTTCTATGGCTACACCTTC. It encodes CASSLARGGAFYGYTF.

This clone was found a few times. One end of the junction varies from germline; a read error may be responsible. J is TRBJ2-5 and V is TRBV7-7; TRBD2 aligns across 8 bases. Germline CDR1 is SSHAT and CDR2 is FNYEAQ (reference sequence). The CDR3 spans 15 residues. The CDR3 sequence is CASSLVTSGQETQYF. CDR3 in DNA: TGTGCTAGCAGCTTAGTTACTAGCGGACAAGAGACCCAGTACTTC. Filled out from reference TRBV7-7 and TRBJ2-5, the complete variable domain reads GAGVSQSPRYKVTKRGQDVTLRCDPISSHATLYWYQQALGQGPEFLTYFNYEAQPDKSGLPSDRFSAERPEGSISTLTIQRTEQRDSAMYRCASSLVTSGQETQYFGPGTRLLVL.

The chain recombines TRBV3-1 (or the pseudogene TRBV3-2) with TRBJ1-5; a weak D match, TRBD1 (5 bases). This CDR3 contains 13 residues. Germline V lookup: CDR1 LGHDT, CDR2 YNNKEL (reference sequence). With 4 bases removed from V and 4 bases from J, the gap between germline ends came to 8 bases. CDR3 in DNA: TGTGCCAGCAGCCCCGGACAAAATCAGCCCCAGCATTTT. The encoded protein is CASSPGQNQPQHF.

This clone was detected only once. V is TRBV18 and J is TRBJ1-6, with D perhaps TRBD1 (5 bases). This CDR3 has 15 amino acids. With 3 bases removed from V and 7 bases from J, the gap between germline ends came to 13 bases. Germline V gene sequence: CDR1 KGHSH, CDR2 LQKENI. CDR3 sequence: CASSPATRENSPLHF. The CDR3 DNA reads TGTGCCAGCTCACCCGCAACCAGGGAGAATTCACCCCTCCACTTT.

The rearrangement links TRBV7-6 to TRBJ2-7; 13 positions match TRBD2. With V trimmed by 4 bases and J by 4 bases, 4 bases remained unmatched. Per the germline V gene, CDR1 is SGHVS and CDR2 is FNYEAQ. The CDR3 totals 15 residues. DNA of the CDR3: TGTGCCAGCAGCTCAGGACTAGCGGGGGAATACGAGCAGTACGTC. It is translated as CASSSGLAGEYEQYV.

The J gene is TRBJ1-2, the V gene TRBV3-1 (or the pseudogene TRBV3-2), with D unclear. This CDR3 has 14 residues. V shed 4 bases and J shed 4 bases, with 13 bases lying between them. Looked up from germline, CDR1 is LGHDT and CDR2 is YNNKEL (reference sequence). CDR3 in amino acids: CASSPRRTTYGYTF. As DNA, the CDR3 is TGTGCCAGCAGCCCCCGGCGGACGACCTATGGCTACACCTTC.